Listed below are T cell receptor beta chains from one sample, sequenced in a study of Ad26.COV2.S vaccination and SARS-CoV-2 variants. Here immunoSEQ multiplex PCR was the method, and the copy in TCRdb shows in-frame clones only, minus some. The sample has about 420,000 clones; 88% are singletons. The sequencing here drew on peripheral blood, taken in a trial of Ad26.COV2.S vaccine versus placebo. These receptors all stem from a person aged 18-60 years who received the Ad26.COV2.S COVID-19 vaccine or a placebo. Each CDR3 is given with its conserved first and last residue. A D gene is named only where the DNA matches it firmly. Some rows have no size entry. The others give once, few or many, or a class for an expanded clone.

TRBV7-2	.	TRBJ1-2	.	TGTGCCAGCAGCTCAGGGCCGTTTTACTATGGCTACACCTTC	CASSSGPFYYGYTF
TRBV20-1	once	TRBJ2-5	.	TGCAGTGCTAGCGGGAAAGAGACCCAGTACTTC	CSASGKETQYF
TRBV5-6	once	TRBJ1-4	TRBD1	TGTGCCAGCAGCTGGCTGGACAGGGACGAAAAACTGTTTTTT	CASSWLDRDEKLFF
TRBV5-5	.	TRBJ2-5	TRBD1	TGTGCCAGCAGCTTAGTACAGGGGATCCAAGAGACCCAGTACTTC	CASSLVQGIQETQYF
TRBV7-2	.	TRBJ2-3	TRBD1	TGTGCCAGCAGCTTAGAAGGCAGGGGGAACACAGATACGCAGTATTTT	CASSLEGRGNTDTQYF
TRBV4-1	.	TRBJ2-1	.	TGCGCCAGCAGCCAAGATCGAGGGCAGAGCTCCTACAATGAGCAGTTCTTC	CASSQDRGQSSYNEQFF
TRBV7-9	.	TRBJ1-4	.	TGTGCCAGCAGCCCAGATATGGGCGAAAAACTGTTTTTT	CASSPDMGEKLFF
TRBV2	.	TRBJ2-3	.	TGTGCCAGCAGTGGGGAGGTGTTGGGGGTAGATACGCAGTATTTT	CASSGEVLGVDTQYF
TRBV9	.	TRBJ1-2	TRBD1	TGTGCCAGCAGCGTAGGGGGACAGAACTATGGCTACACCTTC	CASSVGGQNYGYTF
TRBV5-1	.	TRBJ2-5	.	TGCGCCAGCAGCTTGGGTGGGCTCGGGGGCCAAGAGACCCAGTACTTC	CASSLGGLGGQETQYF
TRBV7-2	.	TRBJ2-5	.	TGTGCCAGCAGCATTGGGGCCGGAGTACAAGAGACCCAGTACTTC	CASSIGAGVQETQYF
TRBV2	.	TRBJ1-1	.	TGTGCCAGCACCCTTCGGGGCATGAACACTGAAGCTTTCTTT	CASTLRGMNTEAFF